This TCR beta chain was retrieved from a study of T-cell reconstitution after alpha-beta-depleted transplantation in children. The TCRbeta library was prepared with unique molecular identifiers. TCRdb itself ran the PCR reads through MiXCR, one entry per CDR3 protein. The sample records around 600,000 distinct CDR3 sequences, about 15% being singletons. Trimming took off 5 bases at V and 2 bases at J, with 12 bases between the two ends. CDR3 length: 14 residues. Germline V gives CDR1 KGHDR, CDR2 SFDVKD. This clonotype was detected ten times or more. The receptor was derived from a human donor who donated a stem cell graft to a child with acute myeloid leukemia. Here the sequenced sample was PBMCs from the stem cell graft donor, taken from the stem cell graft. J is TRBJ2-7 and V is TRBV24-1; D gene unclear. In DNA, the CDR3 is TGTGCCACCAGTGCGGGCAGCTTTCCCTACGAGCAGTACTTC. The encoded protein is CATSAGSFPYEQYF.